This TCR beta chain was sequenced during a study of technical replicates of blood from a few donors. V was pared by 2 bases and J by 7 bases, with 7 bases of the junction left unmatched. The germline V gene has CDR1 SGHAT and CDR2 FQNNGV. The CDR3 loop spans 15 amino acids. TCRdb's copy holds only in-frame clones and misses some; the assay was immunoSEQ multiplex PCR. Of about 76,000 clones in the sample, 86% were seen once. Specimen: PBMCs. This rearrangement joins TRBV11-2 to TRBJ2-2; 7 bases are a match to TRBD2. The clonotype was recovered from a human donor in good health. Some clones in this sample may be carry-over from other donors' samples. CDR3 sequence reads: CASSLWHSGVGELFF. For the CDR3, the DNA is TGTGCCAGCAGCTTATGGCACAGCGGGGTCGGGGAGCTGTTTTTT.